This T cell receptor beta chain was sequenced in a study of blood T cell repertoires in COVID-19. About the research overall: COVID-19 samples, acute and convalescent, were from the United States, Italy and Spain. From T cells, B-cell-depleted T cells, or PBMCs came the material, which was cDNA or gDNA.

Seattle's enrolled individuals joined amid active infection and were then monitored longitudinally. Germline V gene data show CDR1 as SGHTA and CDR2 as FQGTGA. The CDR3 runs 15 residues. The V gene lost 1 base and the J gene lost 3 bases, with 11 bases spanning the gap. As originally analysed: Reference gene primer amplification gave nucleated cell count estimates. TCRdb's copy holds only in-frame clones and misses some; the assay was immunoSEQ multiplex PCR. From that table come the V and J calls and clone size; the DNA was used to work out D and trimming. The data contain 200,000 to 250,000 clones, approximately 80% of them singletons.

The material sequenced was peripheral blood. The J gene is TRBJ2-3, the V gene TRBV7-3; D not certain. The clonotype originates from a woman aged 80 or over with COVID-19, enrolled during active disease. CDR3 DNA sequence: TGTGCCAGCAGCTTAAGAGCTACCAGGACAGATACGCAGTATTTT. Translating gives CASSLRATRTDTQYF. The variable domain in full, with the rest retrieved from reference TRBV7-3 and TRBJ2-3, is GAGVSQTPSNKVTEKGKYVELRCDPISGHTALYWYRQSLGQGPEFLIYFQGTGAADDSGLPNDRFFAVRPEGSVSTLKIQRTERGDSAVYLCASSLRATRTDTQYFGPGTRLTVL.